The 8 T cell receptor beta chains presented below share a single source sample, sequenced in a study of OX40 agonist ivuxolimab in advanced cancers. Method: immunoSEQ multiplex PCR; TCRdb's copy keeps in-frame clones and lacks some. The table shows some 94,000 clones, with more than 85% occurring only once. The specimen comprised CD4+ or CD8+ T cells sorted from blood, sampled in a trial of the OX40 agonist ivuxolimab. Every receptor here comes from an adult with an advanced solid tumor such as melanoma, head and neck, liver or kidney cancer.

This chain uses TRBV29-1 with TRBJ2-7, with 11 nucleotides matching TRBD1. This CDR3 has 14 amino acids. V lost 4 bases, J lost 3 bases, and 5 bases stayed unmatched. Germline CDR1 is SQVTM and CDR2 is ANQGSEA. CDR3 DNA sequence: TGCAGCGTTGGTTCGGACAGGGGGCTCTACGAGCAGTACTTC. Protein sequence: CSVGSDRGLYEQYF.

This rearrangement joins TRBV2 to TRBJ1-5, with TRBD1 identical over 9 bases. The CDR3 totals 14 residues. Germline values: CDR1 SNHLY, CDR2 FYNNEI. V shed 4 bases and J 7 bases; nucleotides not matched to a gene: 5. The CDR3 region is CASSVGTGYQPQHF. Written as DNA, the CDR3 is TGTGCCAGCAGTGTGGGGACAGGGTACCAGCCCCAGCATTTT.

The genes are TRBV7-9 and TRBJ2-3; TRBD2 might be the D (6 bases). Trimming shortened V by 6 bases and J by 7 bases, and 14 bases separated the two germline ends. The V gene's germline CDR1 is SEHNR and CDR2 FQNEAQ (reference sequence). CDR3 length: 13 amino acids. CDR3 region: CASRPRLDYTQYF. CDR3 coding DNA: TGTGCCAGCAGACCTAGACTAGATTATACGCAGTATTTT.

The V gene is TRBV30, the J gene TRBJ1-1; TRBD1 agrees at 7 bases. The CDR3 has 14 amino acids. The germline V gene encodes CDR1 GTSNPN and CDR2 SVGIG (reference sequence). With V trimmed by 4 bases and J by 1 base, 6 bases remained unmatched. The CDR3 sequence: CAWTTGTANTEAFF. Written as DNA, the CDR3 is TGTGCCTGGACCACCGGGACAGCGAACACTGAAGCTTTCTTT.

The chain has TRBV28 and TRBJ2-1; tentatively, D is TRBD2 (5 bases). The V and J ends lost 6 bases and 5 bases respectively, with 17 bases between them. Germline CDR1 is MDHEN and CDR2 is SYDVKM. The CDR3 sequence is 15 residues long. CDR3: CASSPGIPLDNEQFF. The CDR3 DNA sequence: TGTGCCAGCAGCCCCGGGATCCCTTTGGACAATGAGCAGTTCTTC. Together with reference TRBV28 and TRBJ2-1, the CDR3 gives the full variable domain: DVKVTQSSRYLVKRTGEKVFLECVQDMDHENMFWYRQDPGLGLRLIYFSYDVKMKEKGDIPEGYSVSREKKERFSLILESASTNQTSMYLCASSPGIPLDNEQFFGPGTRLTVL.

The gene calls are TRBV7-8 and TRBJ2-1; D not certain. The germline V and J ends were trimmed by 0 bases and 7 bases, with 4 bases remaining between them. This CDR3 spans 12 amino acids. In germline, CDR1 is SGHVS, CDR2 FQNEAQ. CDR3 DNA: TGTGCCAGCAGCTTAGCCTTTAATGAGCAGTTCTTC. Encoded protein: CASSLAFNEQFF.

V and J are TRBV15 and TRBJ2-7, with 7 bases lining up with TRBD1. CDR1 and CDR2 (germline): LNHNV, YYDKDF (reference sequence). Unmatched junction bases numbered 8, after V lost 5 bases and J lost 1 base. The CDR3 is 15 amino acids. The CDR3 protein is CATSPRTGSSYEQYF. The CDR3 region has the DNA TGTGCCACCAGCCCCCGGACAGGTTCGTCCTACGAGCAGTACTTC.

This chain uses TRBV28 with TRBJ2-7; no firm D call. CDR3 length: 12 residues. V was shortened by 8 bases and J by 0 bases, with 8 bases between the two germline ends. The V gene's germline CDR1 is MDHEN and CDR2 SYDVKM. The CDR3 region has the DNA TGTGCCAGCTCGACCTTCTCCTACGAGCAGTACTTC. Amino acids: CASSTFSYEQYF.